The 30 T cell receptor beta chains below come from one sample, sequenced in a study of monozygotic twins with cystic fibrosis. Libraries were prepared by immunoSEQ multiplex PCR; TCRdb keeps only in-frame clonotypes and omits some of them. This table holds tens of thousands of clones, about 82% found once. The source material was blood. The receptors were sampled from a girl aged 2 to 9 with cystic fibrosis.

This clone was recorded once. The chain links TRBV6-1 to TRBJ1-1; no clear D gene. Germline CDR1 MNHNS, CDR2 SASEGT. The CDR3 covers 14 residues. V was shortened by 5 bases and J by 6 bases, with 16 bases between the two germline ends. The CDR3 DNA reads TGTGCCAGCAGTACTTGGGGAGACCGGTCTGAAGCTTTCTTT. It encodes CASSTWGDRSEAFF.

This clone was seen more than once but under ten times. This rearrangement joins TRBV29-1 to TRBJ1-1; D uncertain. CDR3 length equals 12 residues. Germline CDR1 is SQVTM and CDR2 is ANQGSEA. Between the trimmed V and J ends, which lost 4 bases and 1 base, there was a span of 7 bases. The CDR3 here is CSVVYSNTEAFF. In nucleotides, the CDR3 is TGCAGCGTTGTCTACTCGAACACTGAAGCTTTCTTT.

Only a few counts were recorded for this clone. Here the CDR3 reads CASSQDAPEAFF. The CDR3 DNA sequence: TGTGCCAGCAGCCAGGACGCCCCTGAAGCTTTCTTT. The chain links TRBV6-1 to TRBJ1-1; D remains ambiguous. V was cut by 6 bases and J by 6 bases, with 11 bases left in between. CDR1 is MNHNS and CDR2 is SASEGT in the germline V gene. The CDR3 contains 12 residues.

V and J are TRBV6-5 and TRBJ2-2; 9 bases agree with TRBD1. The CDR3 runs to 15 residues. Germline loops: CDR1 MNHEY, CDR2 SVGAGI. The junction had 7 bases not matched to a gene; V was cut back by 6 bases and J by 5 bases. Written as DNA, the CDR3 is TGTGCCAGCAGCAGACAGGGGGTGTTGACCGGGGAGCTGTTTTTT. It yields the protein CASSRQGVLTGELFF.

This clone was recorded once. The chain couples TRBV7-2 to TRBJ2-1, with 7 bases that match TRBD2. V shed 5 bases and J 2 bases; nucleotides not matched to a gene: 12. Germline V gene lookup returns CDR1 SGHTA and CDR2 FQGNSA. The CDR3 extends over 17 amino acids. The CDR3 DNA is TGTGCCAGCAGCCTAGTACCAGGGACTACCACCTACAATGAGCAGTTCTTC. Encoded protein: CASSLVPGTTTYNEQFF.

The CDR3 reads CASSFFGQGNEQYF. The CDR3 region has the DNA TGCGCCAGCAGCTTTTTTGGTCAGGGGAACGAGCAGTACTTC. The chain links TRBV5-1 to TRBJ2-7; D perhaps matches TRBD1 (6 bases). Between the trimmed V and J ends, which lost 2 bases and 5 bases, there was a span of 14 bases. This CDR3 has 14 residues. Germline lookup yields CDR1 SGHRS and CDR2 YFSETQ.

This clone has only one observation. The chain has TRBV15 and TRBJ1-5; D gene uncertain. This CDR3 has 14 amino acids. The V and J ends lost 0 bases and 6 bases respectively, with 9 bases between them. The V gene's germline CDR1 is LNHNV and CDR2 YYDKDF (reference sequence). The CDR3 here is CATSREPEVQPQHF. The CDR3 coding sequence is TGTGCCACCAGCAGAGAGCCAGAGGTTCAGCCCCAGCATTTT.

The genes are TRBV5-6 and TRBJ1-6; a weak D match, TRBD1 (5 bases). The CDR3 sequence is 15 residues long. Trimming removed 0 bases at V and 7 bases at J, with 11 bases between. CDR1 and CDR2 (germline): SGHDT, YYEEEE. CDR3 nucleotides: TGTGCCAGCAGCTTGGCGGGGGGTTCCAATTCACCCCTCCACTTT. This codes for CASSLAGGSNSPLHF.

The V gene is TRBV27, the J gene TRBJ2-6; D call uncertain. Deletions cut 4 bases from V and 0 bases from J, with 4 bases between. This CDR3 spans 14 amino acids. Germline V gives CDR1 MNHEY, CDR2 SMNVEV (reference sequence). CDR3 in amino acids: CASSSHSGANVLTF. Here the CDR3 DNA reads TGTGCCAGCAGTTCCCACTCTGGGGCCAACGTCCTGACTTTC. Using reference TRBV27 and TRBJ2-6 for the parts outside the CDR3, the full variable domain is EAQVTQNPRYLITVTGKKLTVTCSQNMNHEYMSWYRQDPGLGLRQIYYSMNVEVTDKGDVPEGYKVSRKEKRNFPLILESPSPNQTSLYFCASSSHSGANVLTFGAGSRLTVL.

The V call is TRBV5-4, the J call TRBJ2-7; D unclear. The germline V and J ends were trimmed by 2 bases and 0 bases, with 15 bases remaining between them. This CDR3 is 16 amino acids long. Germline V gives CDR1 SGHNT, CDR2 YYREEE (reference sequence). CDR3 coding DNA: TGTGCCAGCAGCTTACCAGGCGACGGCTCCTCCTACGAGCAGTACTTC. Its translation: CASSLPGDGSSYEQYF.

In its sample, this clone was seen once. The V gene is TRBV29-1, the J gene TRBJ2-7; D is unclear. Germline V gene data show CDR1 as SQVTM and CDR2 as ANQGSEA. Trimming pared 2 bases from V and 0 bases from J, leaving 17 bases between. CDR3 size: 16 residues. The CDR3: CSVELATGPNSYEQYF. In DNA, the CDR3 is TGCAGCGTTGAATTGGCAACTGGGCCTAACTCCTACGAGCAGTACTTC.

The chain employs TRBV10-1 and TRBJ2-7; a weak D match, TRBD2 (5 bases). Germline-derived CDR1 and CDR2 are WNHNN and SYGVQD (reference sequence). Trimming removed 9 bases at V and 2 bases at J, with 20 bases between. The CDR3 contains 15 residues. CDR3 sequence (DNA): TGCGCCAGAAGGTTTCGAGGGAACGAAACCTACGAGCAGTACTTC. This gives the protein CARRFRGNETYEQYF.

CDR3 amino acids: CASSSYRDGYTF. CDR3 nucleotide sequence: TGTGCCAGCAGTTCCTACCGAGATGGCTACACCTTC. V usage is TRBV6-6 and J usage is TRBJ1-2; no reliable D call. V shed 4 bases and J shed 6 bases, with 9 bases lying between them. Per germline, CDR1 MNHNY and CDR2 SVGAGI (reference sequence). The CDR3 runs 12 residues.

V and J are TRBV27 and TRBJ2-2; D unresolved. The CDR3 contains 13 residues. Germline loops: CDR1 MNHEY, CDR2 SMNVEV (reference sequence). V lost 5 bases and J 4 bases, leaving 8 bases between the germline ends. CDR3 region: CASSRSSTGELFF. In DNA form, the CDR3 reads TGTGCCAGCAGTCGATCCAGCACCGGGGAGCTGTTTTTT.

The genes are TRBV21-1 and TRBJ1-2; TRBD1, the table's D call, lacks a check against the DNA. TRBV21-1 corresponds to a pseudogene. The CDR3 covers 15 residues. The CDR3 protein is CASSKGTGGANGYTF. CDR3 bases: TGTGCCAGCAGCAAAGGGACAGGGGGCGCTAATGGCTACACCTTC.

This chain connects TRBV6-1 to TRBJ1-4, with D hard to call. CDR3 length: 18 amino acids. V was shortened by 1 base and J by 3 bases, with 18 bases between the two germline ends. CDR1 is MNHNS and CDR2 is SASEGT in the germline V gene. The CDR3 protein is CASSEGVPQMSPNEKLFF. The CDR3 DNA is TGTGCCAGCAGTGAAGGGGTCCCTCAAATGTCCCCTAATGAAAAACTGTTTTTT.

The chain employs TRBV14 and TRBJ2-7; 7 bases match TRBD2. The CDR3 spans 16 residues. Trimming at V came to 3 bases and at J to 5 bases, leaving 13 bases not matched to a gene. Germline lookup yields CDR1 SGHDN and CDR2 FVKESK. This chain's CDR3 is CASSHDPREFRDEQYF. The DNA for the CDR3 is TGTGCCAGCAGCCACGACCCGCGGGAGTTTCGAGACGAGCAGTACTTC.

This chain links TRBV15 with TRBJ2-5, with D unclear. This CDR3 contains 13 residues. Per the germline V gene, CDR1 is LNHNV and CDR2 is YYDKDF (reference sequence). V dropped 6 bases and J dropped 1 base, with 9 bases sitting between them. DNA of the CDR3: TGTGCCACCAGTGGGCGGATCCAAGAGACCCAGTACTTC. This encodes CATSGRIQETQYF.

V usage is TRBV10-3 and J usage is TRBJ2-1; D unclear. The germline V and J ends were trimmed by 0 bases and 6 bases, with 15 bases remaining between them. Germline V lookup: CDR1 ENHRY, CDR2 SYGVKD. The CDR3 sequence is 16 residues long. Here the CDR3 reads CAISESATARVNEQFF. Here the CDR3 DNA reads TGTGCCATCAGTGAGTCGGCGACCGCTCGTGTCAATGAGCAGTTCTTC.

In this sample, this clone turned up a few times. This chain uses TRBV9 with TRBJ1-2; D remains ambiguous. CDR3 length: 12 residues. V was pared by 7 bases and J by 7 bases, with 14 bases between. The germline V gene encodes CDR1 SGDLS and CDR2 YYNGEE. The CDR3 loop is CASGNLRGGYTF. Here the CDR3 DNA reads TGTGCCAGCGGTAACCTGAGAGGTGGCTACACCTTC.

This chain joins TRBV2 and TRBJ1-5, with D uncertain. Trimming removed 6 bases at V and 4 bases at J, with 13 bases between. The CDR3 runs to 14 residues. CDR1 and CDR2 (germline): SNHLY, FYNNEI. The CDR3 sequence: CASRDAMGNQPQHF. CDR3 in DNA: TGTGCCAGCAGAGACGCGATGGGAAATCAGCCCCAGCATTTT.

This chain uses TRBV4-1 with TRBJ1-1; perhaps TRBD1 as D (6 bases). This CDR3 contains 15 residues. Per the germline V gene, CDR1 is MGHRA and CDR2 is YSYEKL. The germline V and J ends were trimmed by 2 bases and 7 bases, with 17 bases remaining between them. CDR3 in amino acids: CASSQPRTAALEAFF. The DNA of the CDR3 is TGCGCCAGCAGCCAACCTCGGACAGCAGCACTTGAAGCTTTCTTT.

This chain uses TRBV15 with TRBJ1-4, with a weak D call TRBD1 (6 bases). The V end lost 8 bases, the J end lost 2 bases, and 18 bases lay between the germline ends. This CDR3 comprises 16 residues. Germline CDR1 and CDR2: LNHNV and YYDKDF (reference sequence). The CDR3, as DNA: TGTGCCACCCGCAAGCAGCGGGGGGGCACTAATGAAAAACTGTTTTTT. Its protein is CATRKQRGGTNEKLFF. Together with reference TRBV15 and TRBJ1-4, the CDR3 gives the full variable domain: DAMVIQNPRYQVTQFGKPVTLSCSQTLNHNVMYWYQQKSSQAPKLLFHYYDKDFNNEADTPDNFQSRRPNTSFCFLDIRSPGLGDTAMYLCATRKQRGGTNEKLFFGSGTQLSVL.

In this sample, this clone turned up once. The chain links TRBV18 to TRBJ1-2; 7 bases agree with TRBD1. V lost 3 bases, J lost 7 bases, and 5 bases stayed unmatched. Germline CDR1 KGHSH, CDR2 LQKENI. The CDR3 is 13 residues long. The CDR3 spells CASSPTGVGGYTF. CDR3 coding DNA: TGTGCCAGCTCACCTACAGGGGTCGGTGGCTACACCTTC.

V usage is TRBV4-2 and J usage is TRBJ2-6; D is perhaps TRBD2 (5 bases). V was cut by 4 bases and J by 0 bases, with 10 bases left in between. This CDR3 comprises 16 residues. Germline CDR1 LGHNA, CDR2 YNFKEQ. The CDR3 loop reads CASSRTVSSGANVLTF. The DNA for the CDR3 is TGTGCCAGCAGCCGGACTGTGAGCTCTGGGGCCAACGTCCTGACTTTC.

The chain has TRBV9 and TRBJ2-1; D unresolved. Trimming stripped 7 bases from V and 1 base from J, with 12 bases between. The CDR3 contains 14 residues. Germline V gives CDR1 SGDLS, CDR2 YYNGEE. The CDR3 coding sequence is TGTGCCAGCCGGCCGACATCATCCTACAATGAGCAGTTCTTC. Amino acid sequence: CASRPTSSYNEQFF.

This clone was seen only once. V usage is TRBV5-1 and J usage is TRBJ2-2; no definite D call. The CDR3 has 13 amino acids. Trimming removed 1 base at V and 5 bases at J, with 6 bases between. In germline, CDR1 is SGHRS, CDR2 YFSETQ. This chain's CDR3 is CASSLTGTGELFF. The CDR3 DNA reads TGCGCCAGCAGCTTGACTGGGACCGGGGAGCTGTTTTTT.

DNA for the CDR3: TGTGCCAGCAGCGGAAGACTAGCGGGAGACGAGCAGTACTTC. Its translation is CASSGRLAGDEQYF. The gene calls are TRBV5-4 and TRBJ2-7; 12 bases map to TRBD2. V lost 4 bases to trimming and J lost 5 bases; unmatched junction nucleotides: 4. CDR3 size: 14 residues. Germline CDR1 is SGHNT and CDR2 is YYREEE (reference sequence).

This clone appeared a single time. The DNA of the CDR3 is TGTGCCAGCTCTCAACAAGCAGGGGGAGACTATGGCTACACCTTC. Translated, it gives CASSQQAGGDYGYTF. The chain links TRBV18 to TRBJ1-2, with 7 bases that match TRBD1. This CDR3 comprises 15 residues. CDR1 is KGHSH, CDR2 LQKENI, per germline. Germline trimming cut 6 bases from V and 3 bases from J; bases unmatched to any gene: 10.

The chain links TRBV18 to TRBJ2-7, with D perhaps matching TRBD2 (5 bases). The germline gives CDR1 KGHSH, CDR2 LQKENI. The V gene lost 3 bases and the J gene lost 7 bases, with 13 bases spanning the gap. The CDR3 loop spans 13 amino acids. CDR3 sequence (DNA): TGTGCCAGCTCACCCGAATTAGCGCGAGAGCAGTACTTC. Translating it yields CASSPELAREQYF.